These 10 T cell receptor beta chains were all obtained from the same sample, sequenced in a study of monozygotic twins with inflammatory bowel disease. TCRdb re-analyzed the 5' RACE reads; it lists each CDR3 protein once, without DNA. This table lists about 210,000 distinct CDR3 sequences. The source material was blood. Receptor source: a human donor with ulcerative colitis or Crohn's disease, or a healthy co-twin of an affected twin (not recorded which).

The genes are TRBV5-1 and TRBJ2-2; TCRdb outputs TRBD1, but without DNA this stays unchecked. The CDR3 has 13 residues. Germline V gives CDR1 SGHRS, CDR2 YFSETQ. The CDR3 sequence is CASSDQGMGELFF.

This chain connects TRBV19 to TRBJ1-1. CDR1 is LNHDA, CDR2 SQIVND, per germline (reference sequence). The length of the CDR3 is 14 residues. CDR3 region: CASSLRGRNTEAFF.

This chain connects TRBV20-1 to TRBJ2-1; TCRdb's assignment of TRBD1 cannot be checked, as there is no DNA. The CDR3 has 19 residues. Germline values: CDR1 DFQATT, CDR2 SNEGSKA (reference sequence). CDR3 protein: CSARDFGQIPVNLYNGQFF.

CDR3: CASSLLGTEAFF. The chain carries TRBV28 and TRBJ1-1. Germline V gene sequence: CDR1 MDHEN, CDR2 SYDVKM. The length of the CDR3 is 12 residues. The entire variable domain, with the rest obtained from reference TRBV28 and TRBJ1-1, is as follows: DVKVTQSSRYLVKRTGEKVFLECVQDMDHENMFWYRQDPGLGLRLIYFSYDVKMKEKGDIPEGYSVSREKKERFSLILESASTNQTSMYLCASSLLGTEAFFGQGTRLTVV.

The V call is TRBV29-1, the J call TRBJ1-5. This CDR3 is 13 amino acids long. The germline CDR1 and CDR2 sequences are SQVTM and ANQGSEA. The CDR3 loop is CSVTPSEGQPQHF.

The chain recombines TRBV7-9 with TRBJ2-5; TCRdb returns TRBD1, unconfirmable since there is no DNA. Germline V gene data show CDR1 as SEHNR and CDR2 as FQNEAQ (reference sequence). The CDR3 covers 16 residues. CDR3 amino acids: CASSSPEVGLQETQYF.

The chain joins TRBV4-1 to TRBJ2-7. The CDR3 spans 14 residues. Per germline, CDR1 MGHRA and CDR2 YSYEKL. The chain's CDR3 is CASSQGIISYEQYF.

CDR3 amino acids: CAISESDGGYDEQFF. V gene TRBV10-3 combines with J gene TRBJ2-1; without DNA, the TCRdb call of TRBD1 cannot be checked. CDR3 length: 15 amino acids. Germline V gives CDR1 ENHRY, CDR2 SYGVKD.

The V and J genes are TRBV5-1 and TRBJ2-3; the D gene TCRdb calls, TRBD1, cannot be checked with no DNA. This CDR3 region has 14 residues. Per germline, CDR1 SGHRS and CDR2 YFSETQ. The CDR3 protein is CASSLGTPTDTQYF.

The V and J genes are TRBV6-2 or TRBV6-3 and TRBJ2-3; no DNA is available, so the TRBD2 call from TCRdb remains unchecked. CDR3 length: 14 residues. Germline CDR1 MNHEY, CDR2 SVGEGT. This chain's CDR3 is CASTLAGVGDTQYF.